What follows describes a single T cell receptor beta chain. This sample stems from a study of blood T cell repertoires in COVID-19. Study summary: The United States, Italy and Spain provided the acute and convalescent COVID-19 samples. T cells, B-cell-depleted T cells, or PBMCs provided the cDNA or gDNA that served as material.

In the original processing: Reference gene primer amplification gave nucleated cell count estimates. Clones were read by immunoSEQ multiplex PCR, and TCRdb kept only the in-frame ones, dropping some. V, J and clone size are taken as reported in that table, and D and trimming were inferred from the DNA itself. The sample records 250,000 to 350,000 clones, 86% being singletons. V was trimmed by 4 bases and J by 5 bases, leaving 3 bases between them. The CDR3 consists of 11 residues. The germline V gene has CDR1 SNHLY and CDR2 FYNNEI. The clonotype comes from a woman in her 30s with active or convalescent COVID-19. The sequenced sample was peripheral blood. The chain is built from TRBV2 and TRBJ1-5; no firm D call. CDR3 sequence (DNA): TGTGCCAGCAGTGGAGATCAGCCCCAGCATTTT. Encoded protein: CASSGDQPQHF.